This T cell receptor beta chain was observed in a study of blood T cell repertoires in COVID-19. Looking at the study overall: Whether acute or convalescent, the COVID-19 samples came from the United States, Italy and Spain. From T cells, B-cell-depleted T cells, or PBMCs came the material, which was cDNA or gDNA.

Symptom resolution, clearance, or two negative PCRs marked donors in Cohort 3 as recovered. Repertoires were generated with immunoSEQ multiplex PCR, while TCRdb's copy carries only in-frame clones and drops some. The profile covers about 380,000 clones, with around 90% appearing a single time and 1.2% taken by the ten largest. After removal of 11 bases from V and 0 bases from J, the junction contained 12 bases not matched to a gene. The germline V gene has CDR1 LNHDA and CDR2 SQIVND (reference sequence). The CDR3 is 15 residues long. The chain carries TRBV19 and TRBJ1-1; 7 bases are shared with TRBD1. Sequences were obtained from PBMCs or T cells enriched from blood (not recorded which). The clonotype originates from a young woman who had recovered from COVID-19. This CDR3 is CASLPTTGLNTEAFF. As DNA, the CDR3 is TGTGCCTCCCTCCCAACGACAGGGTTGAACACTGAAGCTTTCTTT. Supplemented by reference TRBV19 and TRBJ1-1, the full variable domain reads DGGITQSPKYLFRKEGQNVTLSCEQNLNHDAMYWYRQDPGQGLRLIYYSQIVNDFQKGDIAEGYSVSREKKESFPLTVTSAQKNPTAFYLCASLPTTGLNTEAFFGQGTRLTVV.